The clone carrying this T cell receptor (delta chain) was found a few times. This likely reflects a read error, since a far larger clone is one base away. V was clipped by 3 bases and J by 0 bases; unmatched bases: 7. CDR3 length: 17 amino acids. Germline V lookup: CDR1 GEAIGNYY, CDR2 EKD. The data are from a study of gamma-delta T cells after stem cell transplantation. TCRdb redid clone calling on the RT-PCR reads using CATT. The sample carries 1,500 to 2,000 delta-chain clones, roughly 3.7% recorded once. V and J are TRDV2 and TRDJ1; 12 bases match TRDD3. Sequenced sample: gamma-delta T cells. This sequence originates from a human donor. It is not recorded whose cells these are; they may come from a transplant donor. In nucleotides, the CDR3 is TGTGCCTGTGACGCCATACTGGGGGATACCCACACCGATAAACTCATCTTT. Translating gives CACDAILGDTHTDKLIF.